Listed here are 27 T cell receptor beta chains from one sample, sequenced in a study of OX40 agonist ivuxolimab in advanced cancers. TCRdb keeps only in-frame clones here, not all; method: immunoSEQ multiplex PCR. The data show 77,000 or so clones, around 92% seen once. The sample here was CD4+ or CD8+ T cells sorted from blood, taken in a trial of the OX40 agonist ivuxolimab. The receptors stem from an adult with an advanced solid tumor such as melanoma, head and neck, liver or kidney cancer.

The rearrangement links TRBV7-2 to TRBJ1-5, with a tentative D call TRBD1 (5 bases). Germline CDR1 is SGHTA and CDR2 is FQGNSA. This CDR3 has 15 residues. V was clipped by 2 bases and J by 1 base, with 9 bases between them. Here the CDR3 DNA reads TGTGCCAGCAGCTTAAGGCAGGGCAGCAATCAGCCCCAGCATTTT. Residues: CASSLRQGSNQPQHF.

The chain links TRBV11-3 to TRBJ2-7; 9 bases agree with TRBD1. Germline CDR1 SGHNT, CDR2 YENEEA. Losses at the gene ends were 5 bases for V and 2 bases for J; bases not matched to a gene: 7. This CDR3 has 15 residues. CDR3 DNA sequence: TGTGCCAGCAGCCGGAGGGGACAGGGACCCTACGAGCAGTACTTC. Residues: CASSRRGQGPYEQYF.

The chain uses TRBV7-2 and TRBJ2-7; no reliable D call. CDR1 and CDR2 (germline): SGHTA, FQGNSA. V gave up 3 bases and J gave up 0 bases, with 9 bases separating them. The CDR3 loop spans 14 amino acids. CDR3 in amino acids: CASSFSLSSYEQYF. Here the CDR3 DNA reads TGTGCCAGCAGCTTCTCTCTTAGCTCCTACGAGCAGTACTTC.

This CDR3 is CASNFGITAYNEQFF. Here the CDR3 DNA reads TGTGCCAGCAATTTTGGGATTACGGCCTACAATGAGCAGTTCTTC. The chain links TRBV27 to TRBJ2-1; no clear D gene. Germline V lookup: CDR1 MNHEY, CDR2 SMNVEV (reference sequence). Trimming took off 7 bases at V and 2 bases at J, with 15 bases between the two ends. This CDR3 contains 15 residues.

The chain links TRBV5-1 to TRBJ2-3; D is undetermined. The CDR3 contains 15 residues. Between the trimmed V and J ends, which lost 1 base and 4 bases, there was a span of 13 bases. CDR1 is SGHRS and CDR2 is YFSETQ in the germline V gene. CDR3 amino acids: CASSLLGNVADTQYF. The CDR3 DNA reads TGCGCCAGCAGCTTGTTAGGGAATGTTGCAGATACGCAGTATTTT.

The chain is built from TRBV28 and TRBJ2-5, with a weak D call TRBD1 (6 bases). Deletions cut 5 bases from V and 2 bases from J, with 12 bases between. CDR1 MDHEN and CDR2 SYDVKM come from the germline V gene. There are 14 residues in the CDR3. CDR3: CASSAWGRQETQYF. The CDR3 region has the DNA TGTGCCAGCAGTGCGTGGGGGCGGCAAGAGACCCAGTACTTC.

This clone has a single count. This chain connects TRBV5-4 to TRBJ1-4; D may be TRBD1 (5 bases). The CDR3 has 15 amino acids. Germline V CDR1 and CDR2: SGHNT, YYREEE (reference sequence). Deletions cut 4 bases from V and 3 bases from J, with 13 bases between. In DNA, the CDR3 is TGTGCCAGCAGCCTCGATCCGGGGGCTAATGAAAAACTGTTTTTT. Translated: CASSLDPGANEKLFF.

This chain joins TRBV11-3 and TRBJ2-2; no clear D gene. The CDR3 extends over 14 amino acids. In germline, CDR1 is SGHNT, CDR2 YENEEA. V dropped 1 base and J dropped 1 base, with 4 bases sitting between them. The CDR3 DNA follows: TGTGCCAGCAGCTTAGGGATGAACACCGGGGAGCTGTTTTTT. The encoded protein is CASSLGMNTGELFF.

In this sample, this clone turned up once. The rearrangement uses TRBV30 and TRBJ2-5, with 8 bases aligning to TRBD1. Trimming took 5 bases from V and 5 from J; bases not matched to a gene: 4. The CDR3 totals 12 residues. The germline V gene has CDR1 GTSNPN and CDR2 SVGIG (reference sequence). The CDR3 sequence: CAWDRGRETQYF. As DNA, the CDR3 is TGTGCCTGGGACAGGGGCCGGGAGACCCAGTACTTC. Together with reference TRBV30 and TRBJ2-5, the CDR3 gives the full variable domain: SQTIHQWPATLVQPVGSPLSLECTVEGTSNPNLYWYRQAAGRGLQLLFYSVGIGQISSEVPQNLSASRPQDRQFILSSKKLLLSDSGFYLCAWDRGRETQYFGPGTRLLVL.

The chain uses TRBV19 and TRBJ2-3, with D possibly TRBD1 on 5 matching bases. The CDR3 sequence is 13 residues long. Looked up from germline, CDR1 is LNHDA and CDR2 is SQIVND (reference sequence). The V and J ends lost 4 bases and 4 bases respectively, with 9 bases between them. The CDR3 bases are TGTGCCAGTAGTAAGGGGTTGGCAGATACGCAGTATTTT. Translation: CASSKGLADTQYF.

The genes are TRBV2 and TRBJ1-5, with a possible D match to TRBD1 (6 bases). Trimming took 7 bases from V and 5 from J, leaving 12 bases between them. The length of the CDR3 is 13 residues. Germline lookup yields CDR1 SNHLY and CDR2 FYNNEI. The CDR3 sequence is CASKGGVHQPQHF. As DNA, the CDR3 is TGTGCCAGCAAGGGGGGAGTTCATCAGCCCCAGCATTTT.

The chain's CDR3 is CASSLRSMVVAEAFF. In DNA, the CDR3 is TGTGCCAGCAGCTTGAGGTCAATGGTTGTGGCTGAAGCTTTCTTT. This chain uses TRBV5-4 with TRBJ1-1; no definite D call. The CDR3 sequence is 15 residues long. The germline V gene has CDR1 SGHNT and CDR2 YYREEE (reference sequence). The ends were cut back, 1 base at V and 6 bases at J, with 16 bases in the middle. The complete variable domain, with remaining parts taken from reference TRBV5-4 and TRBJ1-1, reads ETGVTQSPTHLIKTRGQQVTLRCSSQSGHNTVSWYQQALGQGPQFIFQYYREEENGRGNFPPRFSGLQFPNYSSELNVNALELDDSALYLCASSLRSMVVAEAFFGQGTRLTVV.

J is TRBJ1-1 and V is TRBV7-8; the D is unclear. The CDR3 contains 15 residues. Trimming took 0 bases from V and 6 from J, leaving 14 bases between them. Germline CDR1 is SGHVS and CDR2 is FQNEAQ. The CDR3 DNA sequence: TGTGCCAGCAGCTTAGCGTCCCCTCATAGTGCTGAAGCTTTCTTT. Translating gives CASSLASPHSAEAFF. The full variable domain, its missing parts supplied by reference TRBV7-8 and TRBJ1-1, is GAGVSQSPRYKVAKRGQDVALRCDPISGHVSLFWYQQALGQGPEFLTYFQNEAQLDKSGLPSDRFFAERPEGSVSTLKIQRTQQEDSAVYLCASSLASPHSAEAFFGQGTRLTVV.

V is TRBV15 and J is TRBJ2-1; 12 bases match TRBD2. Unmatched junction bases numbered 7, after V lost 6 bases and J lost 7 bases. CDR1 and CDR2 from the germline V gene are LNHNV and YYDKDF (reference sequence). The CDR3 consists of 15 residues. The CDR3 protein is CATSFRLAGVNEQFF. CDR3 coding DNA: TGTGCCACCAGTTTTCGACTAGCGGGAGTGAATGAGCAGTTCTTC.

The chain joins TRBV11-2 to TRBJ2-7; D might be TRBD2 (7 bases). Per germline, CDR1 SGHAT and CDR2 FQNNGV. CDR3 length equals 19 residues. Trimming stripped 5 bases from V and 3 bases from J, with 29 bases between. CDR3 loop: CASSALSGGGVGRIYEQYF. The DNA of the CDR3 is TGTGCCAGCAGCGCCTTGTCCGGAGGGGGGGTCGGACGGATCTACGAGCAGTACTTC.

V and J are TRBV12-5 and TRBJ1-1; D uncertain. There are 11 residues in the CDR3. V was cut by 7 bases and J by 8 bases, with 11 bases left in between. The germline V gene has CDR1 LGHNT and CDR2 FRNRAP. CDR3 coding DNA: TGTGCTAGTGCCCTCAGACAAGAAGCTTTCTTT. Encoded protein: CASALRQEAFF.

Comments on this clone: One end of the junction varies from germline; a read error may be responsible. The CDR3 region is CASSLGTYEQYF. The DNA for the CDR3 is TGTGCTAGCAGCTTAGGGACCTACGAGCAGTACTTC. The V call is TRBV7-7, the J call TRBJ2-7; no reliable D call. Germline V lookup: CDR1 SSHAT, CDR2 FNYEAQ (reference sequence). The CDR3 is 12 residues long.

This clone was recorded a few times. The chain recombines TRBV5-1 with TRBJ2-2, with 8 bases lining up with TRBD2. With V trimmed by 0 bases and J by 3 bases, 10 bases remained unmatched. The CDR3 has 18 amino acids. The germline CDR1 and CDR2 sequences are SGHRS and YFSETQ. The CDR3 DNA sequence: TGCGCCAGCAGCTTGGACCTTACAAGCGGGAGTGACACCGGGGAGCTGTTTTTT. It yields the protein CASSLDLTSGSDTGELFF. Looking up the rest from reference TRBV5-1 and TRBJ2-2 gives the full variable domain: KAGVTQTPRYLIKTRGQQVTLSCSPISGHRSVSWYQQTPGQGLQFLFEYFSETQRNKGNFPGRFSGRQFSNSRSEMNVSTLELGDSALYLCASSLDLTSGSDTGELFFGEGSRLTVL.

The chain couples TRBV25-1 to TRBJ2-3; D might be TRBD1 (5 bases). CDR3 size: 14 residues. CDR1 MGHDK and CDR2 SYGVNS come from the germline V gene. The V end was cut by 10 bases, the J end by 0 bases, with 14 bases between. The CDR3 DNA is TGTGCCACCCTTTCAGGGCGGAGCACAGATACGCAGTATTTT. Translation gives CATLSGRSTDTQYF.

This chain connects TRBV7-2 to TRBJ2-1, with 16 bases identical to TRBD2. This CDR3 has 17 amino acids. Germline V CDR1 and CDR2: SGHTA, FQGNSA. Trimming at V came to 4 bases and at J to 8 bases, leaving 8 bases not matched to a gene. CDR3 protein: CASSSGTSGRARYEQFF. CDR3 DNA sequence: TGTGCCAGCAGCTCCGGGACTAGCGGGAGGGCCAGGTATGAGCAGTTCTTC.

The CDR3 DNA reads as TGTGCCAGCAGCGTAGAGGGGCAGAGCTACAATGAGCAGTTCTTC. Its translation is CASSVEGQSYNEQFF. The rearrangement uses TRBV9 and TRBJ2-1; tentatively, D is TRBD1 (5 bases). V dropped 0 bases and J dropped 3 bases, with 10 bases sitting between them. Germline V CDR1 and CDR2: SGDLS, YYNGEE. This CDR3 spans 15 amino acids.

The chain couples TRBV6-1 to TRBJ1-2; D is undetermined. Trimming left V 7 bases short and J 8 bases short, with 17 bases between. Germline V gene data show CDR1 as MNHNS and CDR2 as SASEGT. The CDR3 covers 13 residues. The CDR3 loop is CASTPTGIGGYTF. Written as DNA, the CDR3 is TGTGCCAGCACCCCCACGGGAATTGGGGGCTACACCTTC.

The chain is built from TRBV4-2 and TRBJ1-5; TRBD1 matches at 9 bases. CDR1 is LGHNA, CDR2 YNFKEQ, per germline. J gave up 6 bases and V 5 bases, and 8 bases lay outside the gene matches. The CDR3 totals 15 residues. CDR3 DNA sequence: TGTGCCAGCAGCTTGAGACAGGGGGAGTTTCAGCCCCAGCATTTT. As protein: CASSLRQGEFQPQHF.

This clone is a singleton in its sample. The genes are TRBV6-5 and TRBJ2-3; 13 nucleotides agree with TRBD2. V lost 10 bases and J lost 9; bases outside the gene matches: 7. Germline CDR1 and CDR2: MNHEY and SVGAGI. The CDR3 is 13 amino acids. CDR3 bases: TGTGCCACCAGGACTAGCGGGAGTGGCACGCAGTATTTT. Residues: CATRTSGSGTQYF.

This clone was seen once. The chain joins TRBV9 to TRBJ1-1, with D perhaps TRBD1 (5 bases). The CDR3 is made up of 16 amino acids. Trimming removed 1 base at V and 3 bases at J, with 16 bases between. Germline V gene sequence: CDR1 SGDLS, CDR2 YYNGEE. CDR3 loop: CASSVPRIGGDTEAFF. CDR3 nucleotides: TGTGCCAGCAGCGTACCCCGTATAGGAGGGGACACTGAAGCTTTCTTT.

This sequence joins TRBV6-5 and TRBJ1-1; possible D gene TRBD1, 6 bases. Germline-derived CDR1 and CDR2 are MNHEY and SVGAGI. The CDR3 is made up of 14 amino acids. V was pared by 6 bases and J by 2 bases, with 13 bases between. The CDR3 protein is CASSPSRGNTEAFF. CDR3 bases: TGTGCCAGCAGCCCATCCAGGGGTAACACTGAAGCTTTCTTT.

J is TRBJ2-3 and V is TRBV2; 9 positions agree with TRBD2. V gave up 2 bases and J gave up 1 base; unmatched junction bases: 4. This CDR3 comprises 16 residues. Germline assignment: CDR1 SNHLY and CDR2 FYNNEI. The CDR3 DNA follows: TGTGCCAGCAGTGAAATGAGGACTAGCGGCACAGATACGCAGTATTTT. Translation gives CASSEMRTSGTDTQYF. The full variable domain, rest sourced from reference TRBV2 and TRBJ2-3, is EPEVTQTPSHQVTQMGQEVILRCVPISNHLYFYWYRQILGQKVEFLVSFYNNEISEKSEIFDDQFSVERPDGSNFTLKIRSTKLEDSAMYFCASSEMRTSGTDTQYFGPGTRLTVL.